The next 17 T cell receptor beta chains were all read from a single sample in a study of blood T cell repertoires in COVID-19. Sequencing used immunoSEQ multiplex PCR; TCRdb keeps in-frame clones, though not all of them. The table lists around 250,000 clones, about 86% of them singletons. The sequenced material came from peripheral blood. The origin of the receptors is a man younger than 35 with active or convalescent COVID-19.

The rearrangement uses TRBV7-8 and TRBJ2-5, with 10 bases fitting TRBD2. Germline V CDR1 and CDR2: SGHVS, FQNEAQ. This CDR3 comprises 15 residues. The junction had 4 bases not matched to a gene; V was cut back by 5 bases and J by 1 base. This CDR3 is CASSARTSGQETQYF. CDR3 DNA sequence: TGTGCCAGCAGCGCCCGGACTAGCGGCCAAGAGACCCAGTACTTC.

This chain uses TRBV6-6 with TRBJ1-2, with unresolved D. V lost 5 bases and J 4 bases, leaving 11 bases between the germline ends. Looked up from germline, CDR1 is MNHNY and CDR2 is SVGAGI (reference sequence). The CDR3 has 13 amino acids. The CDR3 DNA is TGTGCCAGCAGTCCTACAGAGGGCTATGGCTACACCTTC. This codes for CASSPTEGYGYTF.

The rearrangement links TRBV5-6 to TRBJ1-1; D possibly corresponds to TRBD1 (5 bases). The ends were cut back, 1 base at V and 5 bases at J, with 9 bases in the middle. The germline V gene has CDR1 SGHDT and CDR2 YYEEEE. The CDR3 is made up of 13 amino acids. CDR3 region: CASSLWGRTEAFF. The CDR3 DNA reads TGTGCCAGCAGCTTGTGGGGGAGGACTGAAGCTTTCTTT.

The V call is TRBV23-1, the J call TRBJ2-3; no clear D gene. TRBV23-1 is assigned to the ORF class and has an uncertain function. The CDR3 sequence is 15 residues long. The V end was cut by 4 bases, the J end by 2 bases, with 13 bases between. The CDR3 loop reads CASSLRQSNTDTQYF. CDR3 bases: TGCGCCAGCAGTCTGCGACAAAGCAACACAGATACGCAGTATTTT.

This clone was seen a handful of times. The V and J genes are TRBV5-1 and TRBJ1-2; 8 bases map to TRBD1. The germline gives CDR1 SGHRS, CDR2 YFSETQ. This CDR3 comprises 15 residues. The trim removed 5 bases at V and 4 bases at J, leaving 10 bases unmatched. CDR3 protein: CASSPSPGGVYGYTF. CDR3 nucleotides: TGCGCCAGCAGTCCAAGCCCAGGGGGCGTCTATGGCTACACCTTC. The variable domain in full, with the rest retrieved from reference TRBV5-1 and TRBJ1-2, is KAGVTQTPRYLIKTRGQQVTLSCSPISGHRSVSWYQQTPGQGLQFLFEYFSETQRNKGNFPGRFSGRQFSNSRSEMNVSTLELGDSALYLCASSPSPGGVYGYTFGSGTRLTVV.

Comment on this clone: This CDR3 is also generated by other DNA sequences in the sample. V gene TRBV29-1 combines with J gene TRBJ2-1; tentative D call: TRBD2 (6 bases). Trimming removed 2 bases at V and 8 bases at J, with 10 bases between. CDR1 is SQVTM, CDR2 ANQGSEA, per germline. The CDR3 covers 12 residues. In DNA form, the CDR3 reads TGCAGCGTTGAACCAGGAGGGCATGAGCAGTTCTTC. Residues: CSVEPGGHEQFF.

The rearrangement links TRBV5-1 to TRBJ2-3, with 7 bases matching TRBD1. In germline, CDR1 is SGHRS, CDR2 YFSETQ. The V and J ends lost 4 bases and 6 bases, in that order; junction bases with no gene match: 8. There are 14 residues in the CDR3. The CDR3 region is CASSAQGMVDTQYF. DNA for the CDR3: TGCGCCAGCAGCGCACAGGGGATGGTTGATACGCAGTATTTT. The entire variable domain, with the rest obtained from reference TRBV5-1 and TRBJ2-3, is as follows: KAGVTQTPRYLIKTRGQQVTLSCSPISGHRSVSWYQQTPGQGLQFLFEYFSETQRNKGNFPGRFSGRQFSNSRSEMNVSTLELGDSALYLCASSAQGMVDTQYFGPGTRLTVL.

The chain has TRBV4-2 and TRBJ2-1; D is unresolved. Trimming cost V 0 bases and J 2 bases, with 11 bases left between them. The CDR3 consists of 16 residues. CDR1 LGHNA and CDR2 YNFKEQ come from the germline V gene. The CDR3 DNA reads as TGTGCCAGCAGCCAAGATCTCGAGCCACCCTACAATGAGCAGTTCTTC. This sequence encodes CASSQDLEPPYNEQFF.

This rearrangement joins TRBV10-3 to TRBJ2-5; 9 bases line up with TRBD2. V was pared by 0 bases and J by 4 bases, with 6 bases of the junction left unmatched. Germline CDR1 is ENHRY and CDR2 is SYGVKD. The CDR3 length is 16 residues. Here the CDR3 DNA reads TGTGCCATCAGTGAGTCTGCGGGGGGGCGACTAGAGACCCAGTACTTC. Translation gives CAISESAGGRLETQYF.

Worth noting for this clone: In this CDR3 the conserved last residue, phenylalanine or tryptophan, is missing, so a read error is likely. It is unclear where the CDR3 begins or ends on the DNA, so no DNA is shown, and the CDR3 is as TCRdb lists it. V is TRBV19 and J is TRBJ2-3; the table calls TRBD2, which could not be checked here. Germline V gives CDR1 LNHDA, CDR2 SQIVND (reference sequence). The CDR3 length is 9 residues, termini included. The CDR3: CASSPPTLV.

The V call is TRBV20-1, the J call TRBJ2-5; 9 nucleotides match TRBD2. CDR3 length: 15 amino acids. V gave up 3 bases and J gave up 4 bases; unmatched junction bases: 9. In germline, CDR1 is DFQATT, CDR2 SNEGSKA (reference sequence). The CDR3 is CSASGSGSTGETQYF. The CDR3 nucleotides are TGCAGTGCTAGTGGTAGCGGGAGTACGGGAGAGACCCAGTACTTC.

This clone has only one observation. The J gene is TRBJ1-1, the V gene TRBV28; D is unclear. Germline V gene data show CDR1 as MDHEN and CDR2 as SYDVKM. V was trimmed by 3 bases and J by 7 bases, leaving 6 bases between them. This CDR3 is 11 amino acids long. The CDR3, as DNA: TGTGCCAGCAGTTTGCGCGGTGAAGCTTTCTTT. This encodes CASSLRGEAFF.

A word on this clone: This CDR3 is also generated by other DNA sequences in the sample. V usage is TRBV5-1 and J usage is TRBJ2-5; the D gene is possibly TRBD1 (6 bases). Per the germline V gene, CDR1 is SGHRS and CDR2 is YFSETQ. There are 12 residues in the CDR3. Trimming took off 2 bases at V and 5 bases at J, with 7 bases between the two ends. The CDR3 sequence is CASSFGQETQYF. The DNA of the CDR3 is TGCGCCAGCAGCTTTGGACAGGAGACCCAGTACTTC.

The rearrangement uses TRBV10-3 and TRBJ1-5, with TRBD1 matching 7 bases. The CDR3 consists of 13 residues. CDR1 ENHRY and CDR2 SYGVKD come from the germline V gene. V trimming: 4 bases; J trimming: 6 bases; junction bases outside the gene matches: 3. CDR3 protein: CAISVGGSQPQHF. CDR3 bases: TGTGCCATCAGTGTAGGGGGCAGTCAGCCCCAGCATTTT.

CDR3 loop: CASSQQSYREREKLFF. CDR3 coding DNA: TGTGCCAGCAGCCAACAAAGTTACAGGGAAAGGGAAAAACTGTTTTTT. The genes are TRBV4-2 and TRBJ1-4, with D perhaps matching TRBD1 (6 bases). Between the trimmed V and J ends, which lost 2 bases and 8 bases, there was a span of 18 bases. This CDR3 has 16 amino acids. The germline V gene encodes CDR1 LGHNA and CDR2 YNFKEQ.

The chain links TRBV20-1 to TRBJ2-5; TRBD1 agrees at 9 bases. V shed 4 bases, J shed 3 bases, and the junction held 6 bases outside the gene matches. Germline values: CDR1 DFQATT, CDR2 SNEGSKA (reference sequence). This CDR3 has 14 residues. The CDR3 DNA is TGCAGTGCTAATGAGGGGGACAGGGAAGAGACCCAGTACTTC. Residues: CSANEGDREETQYF.

V usage is TRBV7-9 and J usage is TRBJ1-2, with D perhaps matching TRBD1 (5 bases). Germline V gene sequence: CDR1 SEHNR, CDR2 FQNEAQ (reference sequence). V lost 8 bases and J lost 8, with 12 bases in between. CDR3 length equals 11 residues. DNA for the CDR3: TGTGCCAGCTTGGGGGGAGGAGGCTACACCTTC. Translating it yields CASLGGGGYTF. Together with reference TRBV7-9 and TRBJ1-2, the CDR3 gives the full variable domain: DTGVSQNPRHKITKRGQNVTFRCDPISEHNRLYWYRQTLGQGPEFLTYFQNEAQLEKSRLLSDRFSAERPKGSFSTLEIQRTEQGDSAMYLCASLGGGGYTFGSGTRLTVV.